The 20 T cell receptor beta chains given below trace back to one sample, sequenced in a study of cytomegalovirus exposure and HLA in healthy donors (TCRdb year 2017). Library preparation employed the immunoSEQ multiplex PCR assay. A mixture of 60 forward primers for TCR Vbeta segments and 13 reverse primers for TCR Jbeta segments was used in the multiplex PCR. TCRdb limited this immuneACCESS table to in-frame rearrangements with V and J called. A share of clones is missing; checked studies link under half to unresolved V genes, and the rest is unexplained. This sample has roughly 150,000 clones in its table, and 60% to 80% of those were observed once. In total, the top ten clones hold approximately 15% of the sample. Input material: PBMCs. The receptors were sampled from a woman between 40 and 50 years old in good health and CMV-seronegative.

The V gene is TRBV9, the J gene TRBJ2-5; tentative D call: TRBD2 (5 bases). The CDR3 has 15 residues. Between the trimmed V and J ends, which lost 1 base and 2 bases, there was a span of 12 bases. The germline CDR1 and CDR2 sequences are SGDLS and YYNGEE. CDR3 protein: CASSVQAGRQETQYF. CDR3 DNA: TGTGCCAGCAGCGTACAGGCGGGCCGGCAAGAGACCCAGTACTTC.

The table lists this clone with a few counts. The CDR3, as DNA: TGTGCCAGCAGCTTACCCCAGGGGTTCAATCAGCCCCAGCATTTT. Translating it yields CASSLPQGFNQPQHF. J is TRBJ1-5 and V is TRBV7-2, with D possibly matching TRBD1 (6 bases). Per germline, CDR1 SGHTA and CDR2 FQGNSA. This CDR3 has 15 amino acids. Trimming shortened V by 2 bases and J by 3 bases, and 11 bases separated the two germline ends.

The chain employs TRBV5-5 and TRBJ2-7, with 8 bases lining up with TRBD2. With 0 bases clipped from V and 0 bases from J, the junction kept 5 bases outside the gene matches. CDR1 SGHKS and CDR2 YYEKEE come from the germline V gene (reference sequence). CDR3 length: 16 amino acids. The CDR3 DNA reads TGTGCCAGCAGCTTGGTGTTGCGGGGGGCCTCCTACGAGCAGTACTTC. Amino acid sequence: CASSLVLRGASYEQYF.

Here the CDR3 reads CASSPGDRGNTEAFF. CDR3 DNA sequence: TGTGCCAGCTCACCAGGCGACAGGGGGAACACTGAAGCTTTCTTT. This rearrangement joins TRBV18 to TRBJ1-1; the match to TRBD1 covers 8 bases. The CDR3 spans 15 residues. V shed 2 bases, J shed 1 base, and the junction held 3 bases outside the gene matches. Germline CDR1 and CDR2: KGHSH and LQKENI.

The rearrangement joins TRBV28 to TRBJ2-7, with 7 bases identical to TRBD2. The germline V gene has CDR1 MDHEN and CDR2 SYDVKM. V was pared by 6 bases and J by 1 base, with 9 bases of the junction left unmatched. This CDR3 comprises 15 residues. Here the CDR3 reads CASSSGTTNSYEQYF. The CDR3 region has the DNA TGTGCCAGCAGCAGCGGGACTACAAATTCCTACGAGCAGTACTTC.

This clone came up a few times. V and J are TRBV27 and TRBJ1-5, with 12 bases identical to TRBD1. In germline, CDR1 is MNHEY, CDR2 SMNVEV (reference sequence). After removal of 6 bases from V and 6 bases from J, the junction contained 9 bases not matched to a gene. This CDR3 has 16 residues. The CDR3 loop reads CASSSGTGGMSQPQHF. CDR3 bases: TGTGCCAGCAGCTCCGGGACAGGGGGCATGAGTCAGCCCCAGCATTTT.

The chain recombines TRBV4-3 with TRBJ2-7, with 8 bases identical to TRBD1. The trim removed 1 base at V and 0 bases at J, leaving 8 bases unmatched. CDR1 and CDR2 from the germline V gene are LGHNA and YSLEER. The CDR3 extends over 17 amino acids. Here the CDR3 reads CASSQAPGGSVSYEQYF. For the CDR3, the DNA is TGCGCCAGCAGCCAAGCCCCAGGGGGCTCGGTCTCCTACGAGCAGTACTTC.

The J gene is TRBJ1-1, the V gene TRBV5-1; 7 bases agree with TRBD1. Trimming took 4 bases from V and 0 from J; bases not matched to a gene: 6. The CDR3 is 15 amino acids. The germline CDR1 and CDR2 sequences are SGHRS and YFSETQ. CDR3 nucleotides: TGCGCCAGCAGCAACCGAGGGGGCTTGAACACTGAAGCTTTCTTT. Translating it yields CASSNRGGLNTEAFF.

The genes are TRBV5-6 and TRBJ2-3, with D maybe TRBD1 (5 bases). This CDR3 contains 12 residues. V dropped 0 bases and J dropped 9 bases, with 8 bases sitting between them. Germline lookup yields CDR1 SGHDT and CDR2 YYEEEE. CDR3 loop: CASSLGAGTQYF. The CDR3 coding sequence is TGTGCCAGCAGCTTGGGGGCAGGGACGCAGTATTTT.

Remarks on this clone: The sample has other DNA sequences that encode this CDR3 too. The rearrangement joins TRBV5-6 to TRBJ2-3; the match to TRBD1 covers 9 bases. The junction had 7 bases not matched to a gene; V was cut back by 4 bases and J by 1 base. Germline V gives CDR1 SGHDT, CDR2 YYEEEE. The CDR3 has 16 amino acids. CDR3 bases: TGTGCCAGCAGCCAAACAGGGGGCGAGGGCACAGATACGCAGTATTTT. Encoded protein: CASSQTGGEGTDTQYF. The variable domain in full, completed from reference TRBV5-6 and TRBJ2-3, reads DAGVTQSPTHLIKTRGQQVTLRCSPKSGHDTVSWYQQALGQGPQFIFQYYEEEERQRGNFPDRFSGHQFPNYSSELNVNALLLGDSALYLCASSQTGGEGTDTQYFGPGTRLTVL.

The CDR3 coding sequence is TGTGCCAGCAGGGGGACGGGACTCAGCACAGATACGCAGTATTTT. This encodes CASRGTGLSTDTQYF. J is TRBJ2-3 and V is TRBV5-4; possible D gene TRBD2, 6 bases. Germline V gene sequence: CDR1 SGHNT, CDR2 YYREEE (reference sequence). V lost 5 bases, J lost 0 bases, and 13 bases lay in between. This CDR3 spans 15 amino acids.

V and J are TRBV2 and TRBJ2-7; the D gene is possibly TRBD2 (6 bases). The V end was cut by 2 bases, the J end by 6 bases, with 8 bases between. CDR3 length: 12 amino acids. The V gene's germline CDR1 is SNHLY and CDR2 FYNNEI. CDR3: CASSEQEGEQYF. CDR3 nucleotide sequence: TGTGCCAGCAGTGAACAGGAGGGCGAGCAGTACTTC.

The chain is built from TRBV2 and TRBJ1-1, with TRBD1 identical over 9 bases. V dropped 5 bases and J dropped 5; count of bases not matched to a gene: 9. In germline, CDR1 is SNHLY, CDR2 FYNNEI. This CDR3 has 15 residues. CDR3 in amino acids: CASSPQQGARTEAFF. CDR3 DNA sequence: TGTGCCAGCAGTCCCCAACAGGGGGCGCGGACTGAAGCTTTCTTT.

This clone was picked up a small number of times. V usage is TRBV28 and J usage is TRBJ2-1; TRBD2 aligns across 10 bases. The length of the CDR3 is 15 residues. J was trimmed by 5 bases and V by 3 bases; bases with no gene match: 4. Germline V gives CDR1 MDHEN, CDR2 SYDVKM. The CDR3 DNA reads as TGTGCCAGCAGTTTGCTAGCGGGGGAGGACAATGAGCAGTTCTTC. As protein: CASSLLAGEDNEQFF. Full variable domain (remainder filled in from reference TRBV28 and TRBJ2-1): DVKVTQSSRYLVKRTGEKVFLECVQDMDHENMFWYRQDPGLGLRLIYFSYDVKMKEKGDIPEGYSVSREKKERFSLILESASTNQTSMYLCASSLLAGEDNEQFFGPGTRLTVL.

The count of this clone is one. Within the sample, other DNA sequences also encode this same CDR3. The chain has TRBV9 and TRBJ2-3; no clear D. The CDR3 spans 13 residues. The V gene lost 0 bases and the J gene lost 3 bases, with 5 bases spanning the gap. Germline CDR1 and CDR2: SGDLS and YYNGEE. The CDR3 DNA follows: TGTGCCAGCAGCGTAGCCCCGACAGATACGCAGTATTTT. Its protein is CASSVAPTDTQYF.

This sequence joins TRBV11-3 and TRBJ2-2; D remains unclear. Trimming pared 3 bases from V and 5 bases from J, leaving 7 bases between. The germline CDR1 and CDR2 sequences are SGHNT and YENEEA. CDR3 length equals 13 residues. The CDR3: CASSFSSTGELFF. The DNA of the CDR3 is TGTGCCAGCAGCTTCTCTAGTACCGGGGAGCTGTTTTTT.

There are a few counts of this clone. V gene TRBV2 combines with J gene TRBJ1-1, with D tentatively TRBD1 (6 bases). The CDR3 totals 11 residues. The germline CDR1 and CDR2 sequences are SNHLY and FYNNEI. CDR3: CAGGLYTEAFF. The CDR3 DNA reads TGTGCGGGGGGGCTATACACTGAAGCTTTCTTT.

The CDR3 sequence: CASSPIRGGLFSDTQYF. The CDR3 nucleotides are TGTGCCAGCAGCCCGATACGTGGGGGGTTGTTTTCAGATACGCAGTATTTT. The genes are TRBV11-2 and TRBJ2-3; TRBD2 might be the D (6 bases). The germline V and J ends were trimmed by 5 bases and 4 bases, with 22 bases remaining between them. The CDR3 totals 17 residues. Germline V gene sequence: CDR1 SGHAT, CDR2 FQNNGV. Filled out from reference TRBV11-2 and TRBJ2-3, the complete variable domain reads EAGVAQSPRYKIIEKRQSVAFWCNPISGHATLYWYQQILGQGPKLLIQFQNNGVVDDSQLPKDRFSAERLKGVDSTLKIQPAKLEDSAVYLCASSPIRGGLFSDTQYFGPGTRLTVL.

On this clone itself: At one end, the junction sequence differs from germline, possibly due to a read error. Other nucleotide sequences in the sample specify the same CDR3. The chain links TRBV7-3 to TRBJ2-1; the D is unclear. Germline CDR1 and CDR2: SGHTA and FQGTGA. The CDR3 spans 13 residues. The DNA of the CDR3 is TGTGCTAGCAGCTTGCGGCGTGACAATGAGCAGTTCTTC. Translated: CASSLRRDNEQFF.

The V and J genes are TRBV7-4 and TRBJ2-2; 10 bases agree with TRBD1. The germline V gene has CDR1 SGHVT and CDR2 SQSDAQ. This CDR3 has 15 residues. J was trimmed by 5 bases and V by 9 bases; bases with no gene match: 9. The DNA of the CDR3 is TGTGCCAGATTAAGCGACAGGGGGCGTACCGGGGAGCTGTTTTTT. Protein: CARLSDRGRTGELFF.